These 15 T cell receptor beta chains came from one sample sequenced in a study of blood T cell repertoires in COVID-19. Only in-frame clones appear in the TCRdb table, and some are missing; sequencing was by immunoSEQ multiplex PCR. The sample records about 210,000 clones, about 87% being singletons. Sequencing used peripheral blood. These receptors all stem from a man in his sixties with acute or convalescent COVID-19.

This clone has only one observation. The V and J genes are TRBV6-5 and TRBJ2-7, with 9 bases identical to TRBD1. Germline V gives CDR1 MNHEY, CDR2 SVGAGI. The CDR3 length is 15 residues. The V gene end was trimmed by 0 bases and the J gene end by 6 bases; junction bases not matched to a gene: 6. For the CDR3, the DNA is TGTGCCAGCAGTTACTCCAACAGGGGGCAGTCCGAGCAGTACTTC. Its translation is CASSYSNRGQSEQYF.

The chain is built from TRBV19 and TRBJ1-5, with 7 positions matching TRBD1. CDR3 length: 16 amino acids. Trimming removed 3 bases from V and 5 bases from J; junction bases left unmatched: 10. CDR1 and CDR2 from the germline V gene are LNHDA and SQIVND (reference sequence). CDR3 sequence: CASSMTGSASHQPQHF. The CDR3 DNA reads TGTGCCAGTAGTATGACAGGGTCGGCTTCTCATCAGCCCCAGCATTTT.

The chain's CDR3 is CASSPLVAGDTQYF. Written as DNA, the CDR3 is TGTGCCAGCAGCCCCCTCGTCGCCGGGGATACGCAGTATTTT. This chain uses TRBV3-1 (or the pseudogene TRBV3-2) with TRBJ2-3; no clear D. There are 14 residues in the CDR3. V shed 4 bases and J shed 6 bases, with 14 bases lying between them. The V gene's germline CDR1 is LGHDT and CDR2 YNNKEL (reference sequence).

The chain joins TRBV2 to TRBJ1-1, with 8 bases fitting TRBD1. Germline-derived CDR1 and CDR2 are SNHLY and FYNNEI. The CDR3 loop spans 16 amino acids. Trimming removed 8 bases from V and 5 bases from J; junction bases left unmatched: 16. CDR3 residues: CASGEGWTGRRTEAFF. For the CDR3, the DNA is TGTGCCAGCGGAGAGGGGTGGACAGGGCGAAGGACTGAAGCTTTCTTT. Drawing the rest from reference TRBV2 and TRBJ1-1, the complete variable domain is EPEVTQTPSHQVTQMGQEVILRCVPISNHLYFYWYRQILGQKVEFLVSFYNNEISEKSEIFDDQFSVERPDGSNFTLKIRSTKLEDSAMYFCASGEGWTGRRTEAFFGQGTRLTVV.

V is TRBV9 and J is TRBJ2-1, with 7 positions matching TRBD1. Trimming took 3 bases from V and 2 from J; bases not matched to a gene: 11. Germline loops: CDR1 SGDLS, CDR2 YYNGEE. The CDR3 runs 17 residues. The chain's CDR3 is CASSAGSDRPPYNEQFF. The CDR3 DNA reads as TGTGCCAGCAGCGCCGGTTCGGACAGGCCCCCCTACAATGAGCAGTTCTTC.

This clone was detected only a few times. The chain is built from TRBV30 and TRBJ1-3; possible D gene TRBD1, 5 bases. CDR1 GTSNPN and CDR2 SVGIG come from the germline V gene (reference sequence). CDR3 length: 14 amino acids. Trimming took 5 bases from V and 0 from J, leaving 11 bases between them. CDR3 DNA sequence: TGTGCCTGGGGGGCAGGGATCTCTGGAAACACCATATATTTT. This translates into CAWGAGISGNTIYF.

The chain joins TRBV19 to TRBJ1-2, with 7 bases aligning to TRBD1. Germline CDR1 LNHDA, CDR2 SQIVND (reference sequence). The V and J ends lost 5 bases and 5 bases, in that order; junction bases with no gene match: 11. The CDR3 has 15 residues. The CDR3 DNA reads TGTGCCAGTAGTGCTTTCCGGGACAGACCTTATGGCTACACCTTC. This sequence encodes CASSAFRDRPYGYTF.

V and J are TRBV5-1 and TRBJ2-1; 16 bases are shared with TRBD2. Looked up from germline, CDR1 is SGHRS and CDR2 is YFSETQ. The CDR3 totals 16 residues. V lost 4 bases, J lost 8 bases, and 6 bases stayed unmatched. CDR3: CASSAGLAGGPDEQFF. CDR3 nucleotide sequence: TGCGCCAGCAGCGCGGGACTAGCGGGGGGGCCTGATGAGCAGTTCTTC.

About this clone: Other DNA sequences in this sample translate to the same CDR3. The chain employs TRBV18 and TRBJ2-7, with 8 bases that match TRBD1. The CDR3 has 14 residues. The ends lost 6 bases at V and 1 base at J; junction bases unmatched: 5. Germline V lookup: CDR1 KGHSH, CDR2 LQKENI. The CDR3 is CASSPTGGSYEQYF. CDR3 sequence (DNA): TGTGCCAGCTCCCCTACAGGGGGGTCCTACGAGCAGTACTTC.

This rearrangement joins TRBV7-9 to TRBJ2-1; 9 bases align to TRBD2. This CDR3 region has 16 residues. V shed 2 bases and J 1 base; nucleotides not matched to a gene: 3. Per germline, CDR1 SEHNR and CDR2 FQNEAQ (reference sequence). CDR3 coding DNA: TGTGCCAGCAGCTTAAGCGGGGGGAATTCCTACAATGAGCAGTTCTTC. Protein product: CASSLSGGNSYNEQFF.

The chain has TRBV19 and TRBJ2-7; 8 nucleotides align to TRBD1. The CDR3 spans 13 residues. V was pared by 8 bases and J by 5 bases, with 8 bases of the junction left unmatched. Germline V gives CDR1 LNHDA, CDR2 SQIVND (reference sequence). The CDR3 DNA sequence: TGTGCCAGTTCCCACAGGGGGAGCCACGAGCAGTACTTC. Protein sequence: CASSHRGSHEQYF.

The V call is TRBV7-9, the J call TRBJ2-7; 7 bases are shared with TRBD1. The CDR3 length is 14 residues. CDR1 SEHNR and CDR2 FQNEAQ come from the germline V gene (reference sequence). V was clipped by 5 bases and J by 6 bases; unmatched bases: 10. The DNA of the CDR3 is TGTGCCAGCAGCCCCCAGCCCACAGGGGTCGAGCAGTACTTC. Protein product: CASSPQPTGVEQYF.

This chain joins TRBV19 and TRBJ1-1, with D tentatively TRBD1 (6 bases). Germline values: CDR1 LNHDA, CDR2 SQIVND (reference sequence). Trimming removed 7 bases at V and 4 bases at J, with 19 bases between. The CDR3 is made up of 15 amino acids. Here the CDR3 DNA reads TGTGCCAGTACCCAACAGGGATTGGGTGTCACTGAAGCTTTCTTT. It is translated as CASTQQGLGVTEAFF.

The rearrangement uses TRBV12-3 or TRBV12-4 and TRBJ1-6, with D possibly TRBD1 on 6 matching bases. The germline V and J ends were trimmed by 8 bases and 9 bases, with 14 bases remaining between them. CDR3 length equals 13 residues. In DNA form, the CDR3 reads TGTGCCAGCGCCGGGGGGCCGAGTTCACCCCTCCACTTT. Translating it yields CASAGGPSSPLHF.

This chain links TRBV29-1 with TRBJ2-7; 10 bases agree with TRBD2. Trimming cost V 1 base and J 7 bases; bases outside gene matches: 4. This CDR3 has 13 residues. The germline CDR1 and CDR2 sequences are SQVTM and ANQGSEA. CDR3 sequence (DNA): TGCAGCGTTGAAGGTCTACTAGCGGGGGAGCAGTACTTC. Protein product: CSVEGLLAGEQYF.